This T cell receptor beta chain was retrieved from a study of blood T cell repertoires in COVID-19. Study-level background: Both acute and convalescent COVID-19 samples were obtained from the United States, Italy and Spain. PBMCs, B-cell-depleted T cells, or T cells provided the cDNA or gDNA that made up the material.

Methods used by the authors: Estimation of nucleated cell counts relied on the amplification of reference gene primers. Sequenced by immunoSEQ multiplex PCR; TCRdb stores in-frame clones only, minus some. V, J and clone size are taken as reported in that table, and D and trimming were inferred from the DNA itself. In the table there are 93,000 or so clones, approximately 87% of which are singletons. V lost 4 bases and J lost 2, with 15 bases in between. This CDR3 has 16 residues. CDR1 is MGHRA and CDR2 is YSYEKL in the germline V gene. The receptor comes from a human donor in a cohort sampled during active or convalescent COVID-19. The sample taken for sequencing was peripheral blood. This chain connects TRBV4-1 to TRBJ2-1; TRBD1 is a possible D gene (5 bases). The CDR3 DNA is TGCGCCAGCAGCCGAAGCGCAGGGATTACCTACAATGAGCAGTTCTTC. This gives the protein CASSRSAGITYNEQFF.